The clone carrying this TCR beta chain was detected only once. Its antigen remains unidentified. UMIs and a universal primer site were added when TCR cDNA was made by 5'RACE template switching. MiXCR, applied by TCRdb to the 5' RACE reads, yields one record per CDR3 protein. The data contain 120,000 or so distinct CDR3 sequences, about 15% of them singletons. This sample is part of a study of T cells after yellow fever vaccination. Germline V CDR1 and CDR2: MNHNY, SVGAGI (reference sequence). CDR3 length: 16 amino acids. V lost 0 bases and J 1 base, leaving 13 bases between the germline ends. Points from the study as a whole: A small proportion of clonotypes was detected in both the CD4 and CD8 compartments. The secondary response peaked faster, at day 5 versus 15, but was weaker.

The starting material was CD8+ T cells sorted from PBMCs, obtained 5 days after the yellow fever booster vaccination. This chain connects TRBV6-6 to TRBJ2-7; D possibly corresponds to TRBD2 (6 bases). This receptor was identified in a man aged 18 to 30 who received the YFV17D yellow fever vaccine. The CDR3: CASSYSGGTVSYEQYF. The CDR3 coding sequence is TGTGCCAGCAGTTACTCGGGGGGTACAGTTTCCTACGAGCAGTACTTC.